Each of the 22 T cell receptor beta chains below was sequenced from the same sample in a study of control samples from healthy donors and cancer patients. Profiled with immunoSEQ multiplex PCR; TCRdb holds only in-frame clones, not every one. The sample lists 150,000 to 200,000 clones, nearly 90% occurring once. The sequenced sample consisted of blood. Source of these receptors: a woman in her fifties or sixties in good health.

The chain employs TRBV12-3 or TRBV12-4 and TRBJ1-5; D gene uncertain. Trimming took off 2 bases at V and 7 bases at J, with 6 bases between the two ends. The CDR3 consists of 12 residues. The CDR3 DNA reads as TGTGCCAGCAGTTTAATAGGCCAGCCCCAGCATTTT. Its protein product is CASSLIGQPQHF.

CDR3 protein: CASSGGPNYGYTF. DNA for the CDR3: TGTGCCAGCAGTGGGGGTCCTAACTATGGCTACACCTTC. The genes are TRBV12-3 or TRBV12-4 and TRBJ1-2; tentatively, D is TRBD1 (5 bases). This CDR3 contains 13 residues. The V end lost 5 bases, the J end lost 0 bases, and 7 bases lay between the germline ends.

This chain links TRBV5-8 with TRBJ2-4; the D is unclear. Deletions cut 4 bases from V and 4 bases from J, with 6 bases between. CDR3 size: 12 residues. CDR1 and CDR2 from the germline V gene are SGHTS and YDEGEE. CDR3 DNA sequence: TGTGCCAGCAGCCGCCGTAAAAACATTCAGTACTTC. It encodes CASSRRKNIQYF.

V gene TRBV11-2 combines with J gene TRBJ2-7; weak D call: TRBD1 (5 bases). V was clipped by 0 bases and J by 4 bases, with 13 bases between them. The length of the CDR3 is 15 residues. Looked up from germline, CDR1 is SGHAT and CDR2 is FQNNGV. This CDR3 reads CASSLEGQRQYEQYF. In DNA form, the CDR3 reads TGTGCCAGCAGCTTAGAGGGGCAGAGACAGTACGAGCAGTACTTC.

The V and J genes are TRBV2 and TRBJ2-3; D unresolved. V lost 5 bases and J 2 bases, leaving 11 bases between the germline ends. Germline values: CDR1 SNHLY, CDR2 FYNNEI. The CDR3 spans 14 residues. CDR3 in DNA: TGTGCCAGCAGTACGCGCTTAACCACAGATACGCAGTATTTT. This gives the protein CASSTRLTTDTQYF.

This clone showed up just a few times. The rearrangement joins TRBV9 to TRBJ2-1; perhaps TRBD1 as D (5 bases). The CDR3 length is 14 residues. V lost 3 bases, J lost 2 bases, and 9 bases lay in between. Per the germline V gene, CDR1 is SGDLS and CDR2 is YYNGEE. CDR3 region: CASSERTTYNEQFF. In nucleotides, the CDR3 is TGTGCCAGCAGCGAACGGACAACCTACAATGAGCAGTTCTTC.

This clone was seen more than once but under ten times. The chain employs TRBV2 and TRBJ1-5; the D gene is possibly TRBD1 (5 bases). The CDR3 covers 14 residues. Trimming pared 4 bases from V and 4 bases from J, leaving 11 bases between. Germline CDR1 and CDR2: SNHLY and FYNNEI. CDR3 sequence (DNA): TGTGCCAGCAGTGCGGAGACAGCGAATCAGCCCCAGCATTTT. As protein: CASSAETANQPQHF.

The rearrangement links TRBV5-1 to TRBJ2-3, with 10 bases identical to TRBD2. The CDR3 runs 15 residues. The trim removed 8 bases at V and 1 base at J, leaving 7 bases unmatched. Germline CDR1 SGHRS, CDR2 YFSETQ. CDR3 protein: CASSDLAGGTDTQYF. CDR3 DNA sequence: TGCGCCAGTTCGGACCTAGCGGGGGGCACAGATACGCAGTATTTT.

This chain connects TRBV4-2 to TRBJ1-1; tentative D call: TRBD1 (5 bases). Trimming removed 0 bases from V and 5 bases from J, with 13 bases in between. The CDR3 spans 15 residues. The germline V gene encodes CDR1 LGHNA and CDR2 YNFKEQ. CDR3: CASSQDSGARTEAFF. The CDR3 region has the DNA TGTGCCAGCAGCCAAGATAGCGGGGCGCGGACTGAAGCTTTCTTT.

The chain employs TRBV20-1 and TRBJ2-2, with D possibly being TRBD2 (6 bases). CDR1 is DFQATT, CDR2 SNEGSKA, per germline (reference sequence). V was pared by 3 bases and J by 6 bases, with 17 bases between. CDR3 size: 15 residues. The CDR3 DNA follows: TGCAGTGCTAGTCCCTCTGGCGGGGTTGCCGGGGAGCTGTTTTTT. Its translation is CSASPSGGVAGELFF.

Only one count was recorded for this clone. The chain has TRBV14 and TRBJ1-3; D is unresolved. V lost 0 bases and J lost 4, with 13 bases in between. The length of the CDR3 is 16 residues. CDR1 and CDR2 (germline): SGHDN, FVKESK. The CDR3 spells CASSQDRPRLGNTIYF. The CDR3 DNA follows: TGTGCCAGCAGCCAAGACAGACCAAGACTGGGAAACACCATATATTTT.

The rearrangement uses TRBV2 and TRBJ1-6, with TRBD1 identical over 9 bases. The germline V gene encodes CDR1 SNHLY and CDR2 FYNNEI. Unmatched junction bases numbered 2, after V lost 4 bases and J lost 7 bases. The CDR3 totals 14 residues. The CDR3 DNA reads TGTGCCAGCAGTGCCGGGACAGGGAATTCACCCCTCCACTTT. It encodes CASSAGTGNSPLHF. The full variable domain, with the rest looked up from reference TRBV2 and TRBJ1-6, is EPEVTQTPSHQVTQMGQEVILRCVPISNHLYFYWYRQILGQKVEFLVSFYNNEISEKSEIFDDQFSVERPDGSNFTLKIRSTKLEDSAMYFCASSAGTGNSPLHFGNGTRLTVT.

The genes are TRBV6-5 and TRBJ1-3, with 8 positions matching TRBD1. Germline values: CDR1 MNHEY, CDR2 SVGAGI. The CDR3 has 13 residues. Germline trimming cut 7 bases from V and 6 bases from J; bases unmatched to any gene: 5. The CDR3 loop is CASMEDRVNTIYF. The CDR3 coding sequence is TGTGCCAGCATGGAGGACAGGGTAAACACCATATATTTT.

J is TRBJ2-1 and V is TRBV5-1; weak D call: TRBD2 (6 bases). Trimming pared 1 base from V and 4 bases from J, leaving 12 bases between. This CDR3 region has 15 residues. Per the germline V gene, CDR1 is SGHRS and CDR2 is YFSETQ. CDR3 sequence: CASSLMAGTYNEQFF. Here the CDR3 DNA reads TGCGCCAGCAGCTTGATGGCAGGGACTTACAATGAGCAGTTCTTC.

The CDR3 coding sequence is TGTGCCAGCAGCTTACGATACAGGGGATCGACCGGGGAGCTGTTTTTT. Protein: CASSLRYRGSTGELFF. The rearrangement joins TRBV7-2 to TRBJ2-2; 7 nucleotides align to TRBD1. Germline loops: CDR1 SGHTA, CDR2 FQGNSA. The CDR3 contains 16 residues. The J segment lost 5 bases and the V segment lost 2 bases, leaving 8 bases of the junction unmatched.

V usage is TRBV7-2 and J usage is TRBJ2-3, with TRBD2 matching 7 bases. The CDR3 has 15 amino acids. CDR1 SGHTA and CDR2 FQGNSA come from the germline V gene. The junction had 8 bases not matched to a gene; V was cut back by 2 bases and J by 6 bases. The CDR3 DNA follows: TGTGCCAGCAGCTTAAGGGCGGGGGTCGGTGATACGCAGTATTTT. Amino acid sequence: CASSLRAGVGDTQYF.

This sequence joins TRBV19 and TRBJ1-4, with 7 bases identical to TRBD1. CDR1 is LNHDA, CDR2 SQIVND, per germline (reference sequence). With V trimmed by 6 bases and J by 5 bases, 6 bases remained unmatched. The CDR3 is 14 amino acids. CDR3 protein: CASRVDRRNEKLFF. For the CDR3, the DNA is TGTGCCAGTAGGGTGGACAGGAGGAATGAAAAACTGTTTTTT.

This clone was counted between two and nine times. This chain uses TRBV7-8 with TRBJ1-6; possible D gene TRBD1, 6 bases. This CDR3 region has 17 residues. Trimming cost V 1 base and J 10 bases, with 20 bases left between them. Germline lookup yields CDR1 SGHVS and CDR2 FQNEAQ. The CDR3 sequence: CASSLGETGTFQSPLHF. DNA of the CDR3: TGTGCCAGCAGCTTAGGGGAAACGGGGACATTCCAATCACCCCTCCACTTT. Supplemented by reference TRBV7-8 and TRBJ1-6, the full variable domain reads GAGVSQSPRYKVAKRGQDVALRCDPISGHVSLFWYQQALGQGPEFLTYFQNEAQLDKSGLPSDRFFAERPEGSVSTLKIQRTQQEDSAVYLCASSLGETGTFQSPLHFGNGTRLTVT.

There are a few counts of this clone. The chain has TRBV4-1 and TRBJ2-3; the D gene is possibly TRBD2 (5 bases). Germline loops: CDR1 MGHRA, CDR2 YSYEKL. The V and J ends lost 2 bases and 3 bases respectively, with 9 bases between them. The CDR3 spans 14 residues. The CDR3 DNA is TGCGCCAGCAGCCAAACGGGGTCAACAGATACGCAGTATTTT. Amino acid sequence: CASSQTGSTDTQYF.

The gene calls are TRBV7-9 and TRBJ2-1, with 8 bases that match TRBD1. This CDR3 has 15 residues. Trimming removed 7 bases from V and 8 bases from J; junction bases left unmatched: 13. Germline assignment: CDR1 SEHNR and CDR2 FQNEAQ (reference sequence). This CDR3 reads CASTLDRGLDDEQFF. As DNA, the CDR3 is TGTGCCAGCACCCTAGACAGGGGTTTGGATGATGAGCAGTTCTTC.

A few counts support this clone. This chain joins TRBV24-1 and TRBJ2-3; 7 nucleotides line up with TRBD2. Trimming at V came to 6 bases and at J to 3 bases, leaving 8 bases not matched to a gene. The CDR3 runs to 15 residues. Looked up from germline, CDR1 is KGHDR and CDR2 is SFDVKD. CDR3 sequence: CATSRASGGTDTQYF. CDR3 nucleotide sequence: TGTGCCACCAGTCGCGCTAGCGGTGGGACAGATACGCAGTATTTT.

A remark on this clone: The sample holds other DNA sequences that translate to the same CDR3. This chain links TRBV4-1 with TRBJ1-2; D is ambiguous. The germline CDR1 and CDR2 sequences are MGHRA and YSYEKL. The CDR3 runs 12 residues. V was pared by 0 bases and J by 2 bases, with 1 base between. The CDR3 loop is CASSQENYGYTF. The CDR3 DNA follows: TGCGCCAGCAGCCAAGAAAACTATGGCTACACCTTC.